The 6 T cell receptor beta chains below were found in one sample sequenced in a study of T-cell memory formation after mild COVID-19. TCRdb processed the 5' RACE reads anew with MiXCR; each CDR3 protein has one entry. The data contain 300,000 to 350,000 distinct CDR3 sequences, roughly an eighth of them seen just once; the ten biggest clones take up around 20%. The sample was PBMCs or a T cell subset sorted from them (not recorded which). The receptor set was obtained from a man between 18 and 29 years old who had mild COVID-19 (a few samples of this study predate the infection). Cell type and time point are not known.

The sample holds a few counts of this clonotype. The rearrangement uses TRBV9 and TRBJ2-1; tentatively, D is TRBD2 (5 bases). CDR1 and CDR2 from the germline V gene are SGDLS and YYNGEE. V shed 0 bases and J shed 8 bases, with 6 bases lying between them. The CDR3 loop spans 12 amino acids. The CDR3 sequence: CASSVGGYEQFF. DNA of the CDR3: TGTGCCAGCAGCGTAGGAGGGTATGAGCAGTTCTTC. Filled out from reference TRBV9 and TRBJ2-1, the complete variable domain reads DSGVTQTPKHLITATGQRVTLRCSPRSGDLSVYWYQQSLDQGLQFLIQYYNGEERAKGNILERFSAQQFPDLHSELNLSSLELGDSALYFCASSVGGYEQFFGPGTRLTVL.

J is TRBJ2-3 and V is TRBV5-1; no clear D gene. Germline CDR1 and CDR2: SGHRS and YFSETQ. V was pared by 4 bases and J by 5 bases, with 11 bases between. The CDR3 length is 13 residues. The CDR3 spells CASSHPGIDTQYF. The CDR3 DNA follows: TGCGCCAGCAGCCACCCCGGCATAGATACGCAGTATTTT.

As to this clonotype: A much more abundant neighbour one base away suggests this may be a read error. This sequence joins TRBV27 and TRBJ2-1; 11 nucleotides align to TRBD1. The trim removed 6 bases at V and 6 bases at J, leaving 4 bases unmatched. CDR3 length: 14 residues. The germline CDR1 and CDR2 sequences are MNHEY and SMNVEV (reference sequence). The CDR3 region is CASRDGTGGNEQFF. For the CDR3, the DNA is TGTGCCAGCAGGGACGGGACAGGGGGCAATGAGCAGTTCTTC.

This clonotype was seen only a few times. This chain uses TRBV5-1 with TRBJ2-1; 11 bases align to TRBD2. From germline, CDR1 is SGHRS and CDR2 YFSETQ. CDR3 length equals 17 residues. The junction had 5 bases not matched to a gene; V was cut back by 0 bases and J by 3 bases. In nucleotides, the CDR3 is TGCGCCAGCAGCTTGGATAGCGGGGGGGCCTTCTACAATGAGCAGTTCTTC. Its translation is CASSLDSGGAFYNEQFF.

There are a few counts of this clonotype. The V call is TRBV12-3 or TRBV12-4, the J call TRBJ2-7; 8 nucleotides match TRBD1. The CDR3 loop spans 16 amino acids. V shed 1 base and J 3 bases; nucleotides not matched to a gene: 8. The CDR3 region is CASSLGGTGSNYEQYV. Here the CDR3 DNA reads TGTGCCAGCAGTTTAGGTGGGACAGGCAGTAACTACGAGCAGTACGTC.

The chain carries TRBV5-1 and TRBJ2-3; TRBD1 matches 11 bases. The CDR3 runs 15 residues. Germline V lookup: CDR1 SGHRS, CDR2 YFSETQ. V dropped 2 bases and J dropped 4; count of bases not matched to a gene: 3. CDR3 amino acids: CASSFGTGGSDTQYF. The CDR3 nucleotides are TGCGCCAGCAGCTTTGGGACAGGGGGTTCAGATACGCAGTATTTT.